These 7 T cell receptor beta chains share one sample of origin, sequenced in a study of T cells in Graves' hyperthyroidism and ophthalmopathy. RNA transcripts provided the source from which TCR beta CDR3 regions were amplified. In the first-round RT-PCR of the TCR CDR3, the HTBI primer set was used. TCRdb used MiXCR to reprocess the multiplex PCR reads, holding one entry per CDR3 protein. The sample shows approximately 400,000 distinct CDR3 sequences, about a sixth of them seen only once. Source material: blood. The receptors originated from a woman aged 18 to 35 with Graves' hyperthyroidism.

In this sample, this clonotype turned up a few times. The J gene is TRBJ2-2, the V gene TRBV28, with D perhaps matching TRBD2 (5 bases). V dropped 3 bases and J dropped 7 bases, with 9 bases sitting between them. Looked up from germline, CDR1 is MDHEN and CDR2 is SYDVKM. This CDR3 has 13 residues. CDR3 DNA: TGTGCCAGCAGTTTCTGGGGAGACGGGGAGCTGTTTTTT. It codes for CASSFWGDGELFF. The complete variable domain, with remaining parts taken from reference TRBV28 and TRBJ2-2, reads DVKVTQSSRYLVKRTGEKVFLECVQDMDHENMFWYRQDPGLGLRLIYFSYDVKMKEKGDIPEGYSVSREKKERFSLILESASTNQTSMYLCASSFWGDGELFFGEGSRLTVL.

The chain carries TRBV4-1 and TRBJ2-3, with D tentatively TRBD1 (6 bases). Germline CDR1 is MGHRA and CDR2 is YSYEKL. The CDR3 is made up of 16 amino acids. The V gene lost 1 base and the J gene lost 2 bases, with 13 bases spanning the gap. CDR3 protein: CASSQGSGVVTDTQYF. The DNA for the CDR3 is TGCGCCAGCAGCCAAGGCTCAGGGGTGGTCACAGATACGCAGTATTTT.

This clonotype was seen repeatedly, ten times or more. The chain joins TRBV30 to TRBJ2-3; TRBD2 is a possible D gene (6 bases). Germline V CDR1 and CDR2: GTSNPN, SVGIG (reference sequence). V shed 4 bases and J shed 2 bases, with 10 bases lying between them. There are 13 residues in the CDR3. The DNA for the CDR3 is TGTGCCTGGATGGAGGGTAACACAGATACGCAGTATTTT. Residues: CAWMEGNTDTQYF.

This clonotype came up many times. The chain combines TRBV2 with TRBJ2-5; D uncertain. This CDR3 is built from 13 residues. CDR1 is SNHLY and CDR2 is FYNNEI in the germline V gene. Trimming stripped 4 bases from V and 2 bases from J, with 8 bases between. CDR3 sequence: CASSGRQQETQYF. The CDR3 DNA reads as TGTGCCAGCAGTGGTCGGCAGCAAGAGACCCAGTACTTC.

Concerning this clonotype: Just one base apart from a much larger clone, this may be a read error. The chain is built from TRBV15 and TRBJ2-7; 9 positions agree with TRBD1. The CDR3 runs to 16 residues. The germline V gene has CDR1 LNHNV and CDR2 YYDKDF (reference sequence). CDR3 in DNA: TGTGCCACCGGCAGAGATCGGACAGGGGTCTCCTACGAGCAGTACTTC. Its protein product is CATGRDRTGVSYEQYF.

At least ten counts were recorded for this clonotype. The chain is built from TRBV13 and TRBJ2-7; 9 bases map to TRBD2. Trimming at V came to 5 bases and at J to 0 bases, leaving 8 bases not matched to a gene. In germline, CDR1 is PRHDT, CDR2 FYEKMQ (reference sequence). The CDR3 consists of 16 residues. CDR3 DNA: TGTGCCAGCAGCCCCCGACTAGCGGAGAGCTCCTACGAGCAGTACTTC. It yields the protein CASSPRLAESSYEQYF.

This clonotype was counted at least ten times. The chain joins TRBV18 to TRBJ2-3, with 10 bases matching TRBD2. CDR1 is KGHSH and CDR2 is LQKENI in the germline V gene. This CDR3 has 16 residues. Trimming cost V 0 bases and J 6 bases; bases outside gene matches: 6. CDR3 nucleotide sequence: TGTGCCAGCTCACCACCAGCGGGGGGGACCCCGGATACGCAGTATTTT. Amino acid sequence: CASSPPAGGTPDTQYF.